This TCR beta chain was recovered during a study of siplizumab effects on memory and regulatory T cells. Overall study findings and caveats: A small minority of alloreactive clones were mapped to unstimulated subsets. In siplizumab cultures, the suppressive function of proliferating Tregs remained unconfirmed. Roughly 75-97% of proliferating CD4+ or CD8+ clones lacked a naive or memory phenotype that could be assigned.

With regard to this clone: The antigen is undetermined.

Libraries were prepared by immunoSEQ multiplex PCR; TCRdb keeps only in-frame clonotypes and omits some of them. The sample holds roughly 80,000 clones, roughly 87% seen once. The CDR3 consists of 13 residues. Unmatched junction bases numbered 6, after V lost 5 bases and J lost 6 bases. Germline CDR1 is KGHSH and CDR2 is LQKENI. Sequenced sample: Tregs sorted from blood. The receptor was isolated from a human donor in good health. This chain uses TRBV18 with TRBJ1-2; 7 bases are shared with TRBD1. The CDR3 coding sequence is TGTGCCAGCTCAGGACCAGGGGGGAATGGCTACACCTTC. Amino acid sequence: CASSGPGGNGYTF.